This record covers a single T cell receptor beta chain. The junction departs from germline at one end; a sequencing error may be responsible. This sample was included in a study of PD-1 blockade in classical Hodgkin lymphoma. CDR3 length: 15 amino acids. Germline V gene sequence: CDR1 SGHTA, CDR2 FQGNSA. Patients all relapsed after autologous stem cell transplantation, and there was variation in brentuximab vedotin exposure. Sequencing used immunoSEQ multiplex PCR; TCRdb keeps in-frame clones, though not all of them. The table records some 84,000 clones, 80% to 95% of them present only once. This sequence joins TRBV7-2 and TRBJ2-7; 8 nucleotides match TRBD2. This clonotype was sampled from a human donor with classical Hodgkin lymphoma. Sequenced here: peripheral blood mononuclear cells (PBMCs), sampled before the second cycle of nivolumab. CDR3 coding DNA: TGTGCCAGCAGCCAAACTAGCGGCCCGGACTACAAGCAGTACTTC. This codes for CASSQTSGPDYKQYF.